This entry is about one T cell receptor beta chain. Its specific antigen is unknown. No base-level quality is on record; no much larger clone is a single base apart. The CDR3 regions of human TCRbeta chains were analyzed by immunosequencing. The authors processed their data as follows. TCRs in the repertoires were compared against a reference library of SARS-CoV-2-specific TCRs that had been generated with the MIRA antigen-specificity platform. Breadth was defined as the fraction of unique TCRs that were SARS-CoV-2-associated. Depth was defined as the fraction of total T cells that were SARS-CoV-2-associated. Using the MIRA data, every spike-specific TCR was mapped to the spike region that the TCR reacted to and assigned to either a CD4 or a CD8 class. Log10-transformed breadth and depth values were compared by one-way ANOVA with Sidak's multiple comparisons tests. The clones in this table, taken by TCRdb from immuneACCESS, are in-frame only. Not every clone is retained; where verified, under half of the shortfall comes from an unresolved V gene, and the cause of the rest is unknown. V, J and clone size derive from that table, while D and trimming were established from the DNA sequence. This sample has under 95,000 clones in its table, and under 90% of those were observed once. Of the sample, approximately 1.4% falls within the top ten clones.

This record belongs to a study of T cell responses to AZD1222 COVID-19 vaccine (dated by TCRdb to about 2021). For the study in its entirety: A total of 230 to 250 trial participants underwent TCR sequencing, of whom 207 had received two doses of AZD1222 and about 26 had received two doses of the MenACWY control vaccine. Trial participants were enrolled by age into 18-55, 56-69 and 70-plus year subgroups, with roughly 150, 30 and 60 TCR-sequenced participants respectively.

The CDR3 starts with the cysteine, ends with the phenylalanine, and has 16 residues. Of the read, only the CDR3 DNA is kept; its 48 bases are in frame from base 1. Reading the germline V gene (reference sequence) gives CDR1 MNHEY and CDR2 SMNVEV. V is pruned by 3 bases and J by 1 base, leaving 6 bases of the junction without a gene match. This sample's time point label indicates: about 28 days (+/-7) after the second vaccine dose. AZD1222 recipients given second doses at about 4 weeks or at about 12 weeks were pooled, since spike-specific TCR depth and breadth were not found to differ between the two schedules. Vaccinee samples were obtained from the UK trials COV001 and COV002, which included a single-blind randomized controlled phase 2/3 trial of AZD1222 (ChAdOx1 nCoV-19) in healthy adults. For TCRbeta chain sequencing, PBMC samples were collected from trial participants at day 0 and at day 28 after the second dose.

Overall study outcomes, separate from this receptor: Participants were mostly white British, with more females than males. The authors suggested clonal diversity may have been underestimated. Nearly half of unique spike-specific TCRs reportedly recognized epitopes outside regions mutated in the B.1.351 and B.1.1.7 variants. Conclusions about previously exposed vaccinees are limited, since just five to seven AZD1222 recipients were seropositive for SARS-CoV-2 at baseline. No day 14 peak-response samples were available, so repertoires were characterized only after the peak T cell response. The 56-69-year group was small, and its depth increase did not reach significance, likely because of low power. The whole spike protein was spanned by vaccine-associated CD4 TCRs, and dominant responses were seen in regions 160-218 and 743-854. After two AZD1222 doses, spike-specific TCR breadth and depth were significantly higher than at day 0 and than in MenACWY recipients.

The receptor was isolated from an adult who received the AZD1222 COVID-19 vaccine. The V gene is TRBV27 and the J gene is TRBJ1-5, with 7 bases matching TRBD1. The specimen was peripheral blood, collected 28 days after the second AZD1222 dose. The DNA sequence is TGTGCCAGCAGTTTGCTAGGACAGGCCAGCAATCAGCCCCAGCATTTT. The translation is CASSLLGQASNQPQHF.